The rows below give T cell receptor beta chains drawn from one sample of a study of brain T cells in children with intractable seizures. Some clones are missing from TCRdb's copy, which holds only in-frame ones; the method was immunoSEQ multiplex PCR. This sample has 300,000 to 400,000 clones, with about 93% found just once. The sample consisted of peripheral blood, taken roughly 5 months after surgery. The receptors here all came from a boy younger than two with tuberous sclerosis and intractable seizures. Both conserved end residues are part of each CDR3. D genes are given only for firm matches. Rows give clone size only sometimes, using once, few, many, or a class for an expanded clone.

DNA: TGTGCCAGCAGCTCCCTCGGACCGGAACCCTCTGGAAACACCATATATTTT; CDR3: CASSSLGPEPSGNTIYF; V: TRBV11-2; size: NA; D: NA; J: TRBJ1-3
DNA: TGTGCCAGTAGTATAGGGCCCTTATCGGCTGTGCAGTACTTC; CDR3: CASSIGPLSAVQYF; V: TRBV19; size: NA; D: NA; J: TRBJ2-7
DNA: TGTGCCACCAGCAGAGATAGGCTTGCCCCGGACTATGGCTACACCTTC; CDR3: CATSRDRLAPDYGYTF; V: TRBV15; size: NA; D: NA; J: TRBJ1-2
DNA: TGTGCCAGCACCGTAGCGGGGGCAAACGTCCTGACTTTC; CDR3: CASTVAGANVLTF; V: TRBV4-2; size: NA; D: TRBD2; J: TRBJ2-6
DNA: TGTGCCAGTAGAACCGGGACAGCCTATGGCTACACCTTC; CDR3: CASRTGTAYGYTF; V: TRBV19; size: NA; D: TRBD1; J: TRBJ1-2
DNA: TGTGCCAGCAGCTTAACTGCGGGAGAAAGCACCGGGGAGCTGTTTTTT; CDR3: CASSLTAGESTGELFF; V: TRBV7-3; size: NA; D: TRBD2; J: TRBJ2-2
DNA: TGTGCCAGCAGCCCTACCTCGGGACTAGCGGGGGGCAGCAATGAGCAGTTCTTC; CDR3: CASSPTSGLAGGSNEQFF; V: TRBV11-3; size: NA; D: TRBD2; J: TRBJ2-1
DNA: TGTGCCAGCAGATTAGGACCGGGCTCCTACGAGCAGTACTTC; CDR3: CASRLGPGSYEQYF; V: TRBV6-5; size: NA; D: NA; J: TRBJ2-7
DNA: TGTGCCATCAAGAACGGAACAGATACGCAGTATTTT; CDR3: CAIKNGTDTQYF; V: TRBV10-3; size: NA; D: NA; J: TRBJ2-3
DNA: TGTGCCAGCAGTGCAGGTCAGCTAGAGACCCAGTACTTC; CDR3: CASSAGQLETQYF; V: TRBV2; size: NA; D: NA; J: TRBJ2-5
DNA: TGTGCCAGCAGCTTAGGCGGGGGTTCCTACGAGCAGTACTTC; CDR3: CASSLGGGSYEQYF; V: TRBV7-2; size: NA; D: TRBD2; J: TRBJ2-7
DNA: TGTGCCAGCAGTGAAAGCGCCGGCCAGGGGATTTCCGCTGGCTACACCTTC; CDR3: CASSESAGQGISAGYTF; V: TRBV2; size: NA; D: NA; J: TRBJ1-2
DNA: TGCGCCAGCAGCCCTGTTACGTCACTAGCGGGGTCTACAGATACGCAGTATTTT; CDR3: CASSPVTSLAGSTDTQYF; V: TRBV4-1; size: NA; D: TRBD2; J: TRBJ2-3
DNA: TGTGCCATACGTACTACAGGGGGCCCCGGGGAGCTGTTTTTT; CDR3: CAIRTTGGPGELFF; V: TRBV10-3; size: few; D: TRBD1; J: TRBJ2-2
DNA: TGTGCCAGCAGTTACTCGAGCTCTTACGAGCAGTACTTC; CDR3: CASSYSSSYEQYF; V: TRBV6-5; size: NA; D: NA; J: TRBJ2-7
DNA: TGTGCCAGCAGCTTGTTGGCCGGAAGGATTGACTATGGCTACACCTTC; CDR3: CASSLLAGRIDYGYTF; V: TRBV13; size: few; D: NA; J: TRBJ1-2
DNA: TGCGCCAGCAGCCCAGTGACTAGCCGAGACGGAGAGACCCAGTACTTC; CDR3: CASSPVTSRDGETQYF; V: TRBV4-1; size: NA; D: TRBD2; J: TRBJ2-5
DNA: TGTGCCAGCAGTTTACTGACAACCTACAATGAGCAGTTCTTC; CDR3: CASSLLTTYNEQFF; V: TRBV28; size: once; D: NA; J: TRBJ2-1
DNA: TGCGCCAGCAGCCAGTTCGTCCGGGCTCGTCCTACCATCAATGAGCAGTTCTTC; CDR3: CASSQFVRARPTINEQFF; V: TRBV4-1; size: NA; D: NA; J: TRBJ2-1
DNA: TGTGCCAGCAGCCCCGGCAGAATACCTGAAAAACTGTTTTTT; CDR3: CASSPGRIPEKLFF; V: TRBV7-2; size: NA; D: NA; J: TRBJ1-4
DNA: TGTGCCAGCAGGAGAACTAGCGGGGGGTTCAATGAGCAGTTCTTC; CDR3: CASRRTSGGFNEQFF; V: TRBV3-1/TRBV3-2; size: NA; D: TRBD2; J: TRBJ2-1
DNA: TGTGCCAGCAGTTATTCCCATTTTGCAACTAATGAAAAACTGTTTTTT; CDR3: CASSYSHFATNEKLFF; V: TRBV6-5; size: NA; D: NA; J: TRBJ1-4
DNA: TGTGCCTGGAATGCGGAAACCAGAAATGGCTACACCTTC; CDR3: CAWNAETRNGYTF; V: TRBV30; size: NA; D: NA; J: TRBJ1-2
DNA: TGTGCCAGCAGTGAAATCCAGGGAATGCTCCCTCAGCCCCAGCATTTT; CDR3: CASSEIQGMLPQPQHF; V: TRBV6-1; size: NA; D: NA; J: TRBJ1-5
DNA: TGTGCCAGCAGCCCGGGACAGGGGGCGGGTGGCTACACCTTC; CDR3: CASSPGQGAGGYTF; V: TRBV9; size: NA; D: TRBD1; J: TRBJ1-2
DNA: TGTGCCAGCAGCCCCCTGGGAGACGGGGAGCTGTTTTTT; CDR3: CASSPLGDGELFF; V: TRBV11-3; size: NA; D: NA; J: TRBJ2-2
DNA: TGTGCCAGCAGCTTATATCGTTGGAAGTCTACAAATTCGGATACGCAGTATTTT; CDR3: CASSLYRWKSTNSDTQYF; V: TRBV7-2; size: once; D: NA; J: TRBJ2-3
DNA: TGTGCCAGCAGCCTTACAGAACTCGCAACTAATGAAAAACTGTTTTTT; CDR3: CASSLTELATNEKLFF; V: TRBV7-9; size: NA; D: NA; J: TRBJ1-4
DNA: TGTGCCAGCAGACCAACAGGGATCGGCTCACCCCTCCACTTT; CDR3: CASRPTGIGSPLHF; V: TRBV7-9; size: NA; D: NA; J: TRBJ1-6
DNA: TGTGCCACCAGTTGGGGATGGGGCGCTAACACCATATATTTT; CDR3: CATSWGWGANTIYF; V: TRBV24-1; size: NA; D: NA; J: TRBJ1-3
DNA: TGTGCCAGCAGCCTCGGGGTAGTTAGCAATCAGCCCCAGCATTTT; CDR3: CASSLGVVSNQPQHF; V: TRBV7-8; size: NA; D: NA; J: TRBJ1-5
DNA: TGTGCCAGCAGCCAAGGCAGGGGGCACGGCTATGGCTACACCTTC; CDR3: CASSQGRGHGYGYTF; V: TRBV14; size: NA; D: TRBD1; J: TRBJ1-2
DNA: TGTGCCAGCAGCCCAGAGAACTATGGCTACACCTTC; CDR3: CASSPENYGYTF; V: TRBV12-3/TRBV12-4; size: NA; D: NA; J: TRBJ1-2
DNA: TGTGCCTGGAGTGTCTCGTCGCTACCACCCCTCCACTTT; CDR3: CAWSVSSLPPLHF; V: TRBV30; size: NA; D: NA; J: TRBJ1-6
DNA: TGTGCCAGTAGTATAACACAGGGGGCCACTGAAGCTTTCTTT; CDR3: CASSITQGATEAFF; V: TRBV19; size: NA; D: TRBD1; J: TRBJ1-1
DNA: TGTGCCAGCAGCTTAGGAATTGCAGGATCCCACGAGCAGTACTTC; CDR3: CASSLGIAGSHEQYF; V: TRBV11-1; size: NA; D: NA; J: TRBJ2-7
DNA: TGCAGTGCTAGTGGACTGGGACCCTACAATGAGCAGTTCTTC; CDR3: CSASGLGPYNEQFF; V: TRBV20-1; size: NA; D: NA; J: TRBJ2-1
DNA: TGTGCCAGCAGCTTAGGGTCTCCAAACGAGCAGTACTTC; CDR3: CASSLGSPNEQYF; V: TRBV11-3; size: NA; D: NA; J: TRBJ2-7
DNA: TGTGCCAGCAGCGCTACCCTTGGACAGGGGGCGAACTATGGCTACACCTTC; CDR3: CASSATLGQGANYGYTF; V: TRBV5-4; size: NA; D: TRBD1; J: TRBJ1-2
DNA: TGCGCCAGCAGTCTAGCGTACTCCTACGAGCAGTACTTC; CDR3: CASSLAYSYEQYF; V: TRBV10-2; size: once; D: NA; J: TRBJ2-7
DNA: TGTGCCAGCAGTCCAGGGGTAGGGCGGTCGGAAAAACTGTTTTTT; CDR3: CASSPGVGRSEKLFF; V: TRBV6-5; size: NA; D: NA; J: TRBJ1-4
DNA: TGTGCCAGCAGTGAGGGGAGGTGGAGGAACACTGAAGCTTTCTTT; CDR3: CASSEGRWRNTEAFF; V: TRBV6-1; size: NA; D: NA; J: TRBJ1-1
DNA: TGTGCCAGCAGCTTAAGGGACACTCCTATCCGCCAGAGTGAAAAACTGTTTTTT; CDR3: CASSLRDTPIRQSEKLFF; V: TRBV11-2; size: NA; D: NA; J: TRBJ1-4
DNA: TGTGCCAGCTCACCGGGCGAGACCGGGGAGCTGTTTTTT; CDR3: CASSPGETGELFF; V: TRBV18; size: NA; D: NA; J: TRBJ2-2
DNA: TGTGCCAGCAGCATCTCAGGGGGCTTCCACGACATTCAGTACTTC; CDR3: CASSISGGFHDIQYF; V: TRBV7-9; size: NA; D: TRBD1; J: TRBJ2-4
DNA: TGTGCCAGCAGCTTACACATCATGAACACTGAAGCTTTCTTT; CDR3: CASSLHIMNTEAFF; V: TRBV7-9; size: NA; D: NA; J: TRBJ1-1
DNA: TGTGCCAGCAAGGGACTTCAAGAGACCCAGTACTTC; CDR3: CASKGLQETQYF; V: TRBV2; size: NA; D: NA; J: TRBJ2-5
DNA: TGTGCCAGTTCCCGGACGGACTACTCCTACGAGCAGTACTTC; CDR3: CASSRTDYSYEQYF; V: TRBV19; size: NA; D: NA; J: TRBJ2-7
DNA: TGTGCCAGCAGCGTAGTTGAGGGGGCCTTGAACACTGAAGCTTTCTTT; CDR3: CASSVVEGALNTEAFF; V: TRBV9; size: once; D: TRBD1; J: TRBJ1-1
DNA: TGTGCCAGCATCGGGGACAGGGGTAACACTGAAGCTTTCTTT; CDR3: CASIGDRGNTEAFF; V: TRBV6-5; size: NA; D: TRBD1; J: TRBJ1-1
DNA: TGTGCCAGCAGTGAAGCTTTCGATCTGGTAAGACCCTCTGAAGCTTTCTTT; CDR3: CASSEAFDLVRPSEAFF; V: TRBV6-1; size: NA; D: NA; J: TRBJ1-1